The clone carrying this TCR beta chain was counted only a few times. Germline values: CDR1 MNHEY, CDR2 SVGAGI. J was trimmed by 6 bases and V by 4 bases; bases with no gene match: 11. The CDR3 has 15 amino acids. TCRdb reprocessed the 5' RACE reads via MiXCR and lists one record per CDR3 protein. The top ten clones hold about 2.3% of a sample with 55,000 to 75,000 distinct CDR3 sequences, 25% to 35% of them seen once. This TCR was recovered from a female donor with breast cancer. The sequencing input was tumor-infiltrating naive CD4+ T cells sorted from the breast tumor. Noted subset: naive CD4+ T cells, CD4+CD45RA+CD25-. The genes are TRBV6-5 and TRBJ2-7; 8 bases map to TRBD1. Here the CDR3 reads CASSSRQGAGGEQYF. In nucleotides, the CDR3 is TGTGCCAGCAGTTCCCGGCAGGGGGCCGGAGGCGAGCAGTACTTC.